The rows below give T cell receptor beta chains drawn from one sample of a study of T cell responses to AZD1222 COVID-19 vaccine. The data were produced by immunoSEQ multiplex PCR, yet TCRdb's version contains in-frame clones alone and is incomplete. The sample lists 130,000 to 150,000 clones, about 92% occurring once. Sequences were derived from peripheral blood, sampled on day 0 of AZD1222 vaccination. These receptors came from an adult in good health. CDR3s include the opening cysteine and the closing phenylalanine or tryptophan. D genes are given only for firm matches. Size values are once, few and many counts, or a class for expanded clones, and some rows have none.

d_gene: NA
v_gene: TRBV3-1/TRBV3-2
abundance: NA
j_gene: TRBJ1-2
CDR3nt: TGTGCCAGCAGCAACCGGGGCGGGGCTGTAGGTGGCTACACCTTC
CDR3aa: CASSNRGGAVGGYTF

d_gene: NA
v_gene: TRBV7-9
abundance: NA
j_gene: TRBJ2-3
CDR3nt: TGTGCCAGCAGCGCCCGGGGGGCTAGCACAGATACGCAGTATTTT
CDR3aa: CASSARGASTDTQYF

d_gene: TRBD1
v_gene: TRBV9
abundance: NA
j_gene: TRBJ1-4
CDR3nt: TGTGCCAGCAGCGTAGGGACAGGGGTATCGGAAGCTAATGAAAAACTGTTTTTT
CDR3aa: CASSVGTGVSEANEKLFF

d_gene: NA
v_gene: TRBV11-2
abundance: NA
j_gene: TRBJ1-1
CDR3nt: TGTGCCAGCAGCTTAGATCTTTCGGGAGGACTGTATGGCACTGAAGCTTTCTTT
CDR3aa: CASSLDLSGGLYGTEAFF

d_gene: TRBD2
v_gene: TRBV5-1
abundance: NA
j_gene: TRBJ2-7
CDR3nt: TGCGCCAGCAGCCCTCGGGAGGGGAGCTACGAGCAGTACTTC
CDR3aa: CASSPREGSYEQYF

d_gene: NA
v_gene: TRBV9
abundance: NA
j_gene: TRBJ1-1
CDR3nt: TGTGCCAGCAGCGTATTACAGGCGTCTGAAGCTTTCTTT
CDR3aa: CASSVLQASEAFF

d_gene: TRBD2
v_gene: TRBV3-1/TRBV3-2
abundance: NA
j_gene: TRBJ2-3
CDR3nt: TGTGCCAGCAGCCATCTGGGGGGGTCCTACACAGATACGCAGTATTTT
CDR3aa: CASSHLGGSYTDTQYF

d_gene: NA
v_gene: TRBV29-1
abundance: NA
j_gene: TRBJ2-7
CDR3nt: TGCCGGGGGATACCCTACGAGCAGTACTTC
CDR3aa: CRGIPYEQYF

d_gene: NA
v_gene: TRBV7-9
abundance: NA
j_gene: TRBJ2-2
CDR3nt: TGTGCCAGCGGGAGAGGGGACGGGGAGCTGTTTTTT
CDR3aa: CASGRGDGELFF

d_gene: NA
v_gene: TRBV6-1
abundance: NA
j_gene: TRBJ1-3
CDR3nt: TGTGCCAGCAGTGAAGCGCGGGGTGGTGGGCCTGGAAACACCATATATTTT
CDR3aa: CASSEARGGGPGNTIYF

d_gene: TRBD1
v_gene: TRBV30
abundance: NA
j_gene: TRBJ1-2
CDR3nt: TGTGCCTGGGGACCAGGGGGGGAAGGCTACACCTTC
CDR3aa: CAWGPGGEGYTF

d_gene: NA
v_gene: TRBV4-1
abundance: once
j_gene: TRBJ1-2
CDR3nt: TGCGCCAGCAGCCAAGATTCGGTTTTTGGCTACACCTTC
CDR3aa: CASSQDSVFGYTF

d_gene: NA
v_gene: TRBV5-4
abundance: NA
j_gene: TRBJ1-6
CDR3nt: TGTGCCAGCAGCGAACAGGGAGCGGGTAATTCACCCCTCCACTTT
CDR3aa: CASSEQGAGNSPLHF

d_gene: NA
v_gene: TRBV21-1
abundance: once
j_gene: TRBJ1-2
CDR3nt: TGTGCCAGCAGCAAAGATGGGACAGGGGGGCCCTTTAACTATGGCTACACCTTC
CDR3aa: CASSKDGTGGPFNYGYTF

d_gene: TRBD2
v_gene: TRBV10-3
abundance: NA
j_gene: TRBJ2-1
CDR3nt: TGTGCCATCAGCGGGGGGACTAGCGGTTACAATGAGCAGTTCTTC
CDR3aa: CAISGGTSGYNEQFF

d_gene: TRBD2
v_gene: TRBV6-5
abundance: NA
j_gene: TRBJ2-7
CDR3nt: TGTGCCAGCAGCAAAGGGACTAGCGGAGCCTACGAGCAGTACTTC
CDR3aa: CASSKGTSGAYEQYF

d_gene: TRBD1
v_gene: TRBV29-1
abundance: NA
j_gene: TRBJ2-2
CDR3nt: TGCAGCCCCTTCCCTCCCGGGACAGGGGGCTCCGGGGAGCTGTTTTTT
CDR3aa: CSPFPPGTGGSGELFF

d_gene: TRBD2
v_gene: TRBV9
abundance: NA
j_gene: TRBJ2-1
CDR3nt: TGTGCCAGCAGCGTAGGACTAGCGGGGCGGGATGAGCAGTTCTTC
CDR3aa: CASSVGLAGRDEQFF

d_gene: NA
v_gene: TRBV12-3/TRBV12-4
abundance: NA
j_gene: TRBJ1-1
CDR3nt: TGTGCCAGCAGTCCTCGCGGGAACACTGAAGCTTTCTTT
CDR3aa: CASSPRGNTEAFF

d_gene: NA
v_gene: TRBV3-1/TRBV3-2
abundance: NA
j_gene: TRBJ2-7
CDR3nt: TGTGCCAGCAGCCTCGGACGGGGCTCCTACGAGCAGTACTTC
CDR3aa: CASSLGRGSYEQYF

d_gene: TRBD1
v_gene: TRBV2
abundance: NA
j_gene: TRBJ1-5
CDR3nt: TGTGCCAGCAAAAGGGGACAGGGCCTAGTGGGGCCCCAGCATTTT
CDR3aa: CASKRGQGLVGPQHF

d_gene: NA
v_gene: TRBV18
abundance: NA
j_gene: TRBJ2-1
CDR3nt: TGTGCCAGCTCACAGAGGGGGGGAAACAATGAGCAGTTCTTC
CDR3aa: CASSQRGGNNEQFF

d_gene: TRBD2
v_gene: TRBV6-5
abundance: NA
j_gene: TRBJ2-1
CDR3nt: TGTGCCAGCAGAGGGACTAGTTCCGTGACTGAGCAGTTCTTC
CDR3aa: CASRGTSSVTEQFF

d_gene: NA
v_gene: TRBV27
abundance: once
j_gene: TRBJ2-3
CDR3nt: TGTGCCAGCAGTTTGACCCCACGCGCAGATACGCAGTATTTT
CDR3aa: CASSLTPRADTQYF

d_gene: NA
v_gene: TRBV5-1
abundance: NA
j_gene: TRBJ2-5
CDR3nt: TGCGCCAGCAGCTTGGTGGGCAGCCAAGAGACCCAGTACTTC
CDR3aa: CASSLVGSQETQYF

d_gene: NA
v_gene: TRBV7-8
abundance: NA
j_gene: TRBJ1-1
CDR3nt: TGTGCCAGCAGCTTAGTAACTGAAGCTTTCTTT
CDR3aa: CASSLVTEAFF

d_gene: NA
v_gene: TRBV19
abundance: NA
j_gene: TRBJ1-1
CDR3nt: TGTGCCAGTAGTAAAACCTTGGACACTGAAGCTTTCTTT
CDR3aa: CASSKTLDTEAFF

d_gene: NA
v_gene: TRBV6-5
abundance: NA
j_gene: TRBJ2-5
CDR3nt: TGTGCCACCACTTACCCGGGTTCAGAGACCCAGTACTTC
CDR3aa: CATTYPGSETQYF

d_gene: NA
v_gene: TRBV18
abundance: NA
j_gene: TRBJ1-4
CDR3nt: TGTGCCAGCTCCGTAGACAGTTATGAAAAACTGTTTTTT
CDR3aa: CASSVDSYEKLFF

d_gene: TRBD2
v_gene: TRBV27
abundance: NA
j_gene: TRBJ2-1
CDR3nt: TGTGCCAGCAGCCGAACCGGGACTAGCGGGGGGGCTAGATCCTACAATGAGCAGTTCTTC
CDR3aa: CASSRTGTSGGARSYNEQFF

d_gene: NA
v_gene: TRBV4-1
abundance: NA
j_gene: TRBJ1-2
CDR3nt: TGCGCCAGCAGCCTCCTAATAATGGGGGCTGGGGGCTACACCTTC
CDR3aa: CASSLLIMGAGGYTF

d_gene: NA
v_gene: TRBV5-4
abundance: NA
j_gene: TRBJ2-1
CDR3nt: TGTGCCAGCAGCTCGGGTGGGGGGCTAGCGGTTGCCTACAATGAGCAGTTCTTC
CDR3aa: CASSSGGGLAVAYNEQFF

d_gene: TRBD1
v_gene: TRBV4-1
abundance: NA
j_gene: TRBJ1-6
CDR3nt: TGCGCCAGCAGCCGGCGACAGGGGGCTTGGGGTTCACCCCTCCACTTT
CDR3aa: CASSRRQGAWGSPLHF

d_gene: TRBD2
v_gene: TRBV5-1
abundance: NA
j_gene: TRBJ2-7
CDR3nt: TGCGCCAGCAGCTTGGCCACGGTAGCGGGAGGCAACGAGCAGTACTTC
CDR3aa: CASSLATVAGGNEQYF

d_gene: NA
v_gene: TRBV25-1
abundance: NA
j_gene: TRBJ1-4
CDR3nt: TGTGCCAGCAAAGACAGCGATAATGAAAAACTGTTTTTT
CDR3aa: CASKDSDNEKLFF

d_gene: TRBD2
v_gene: TRBV6-6
abundance: NA
j_gene: TRBJ2-7
CDR3nt: TGTGCCAGCAGTTACGGAGCCAGCGGGAGGGGCGAGCAGTACTTC
CDR3aa: CASSYGASGRGEQYF

d_gene: NA
v_gene: TRBV7-3
abundance: NA
j_gene: TRBJ1-2
CDR3nt: TGTGCCAGCAGCTTAGAAGACAGGAGGGGCTACACCTTC
CDR3aa: CASSLEDRRGYTF

d_gene: TRBD1
v_gene: TRBV7-2
abundance: NA
j_gene: TRBJ1-1
CDR3nt: TGTGCCAGCAGCAGGGGGCGCGTGGCTGACACTGAAGCTTTCTTT
CDR3aa: CASSRGRVADTEAFF

d_gene: TRBD1
v_gene: TRBV29-1
abundance: NA
j_gene: TRBJ1-3
CDR3nt: TGCAGCATTACCGGGACAGAGAGCTCTGGAAACACCATATATTTT
CDR3aa: CSITGTESSGNTIYF

d_gene: TRBD1
v_gene: TRBV2
abundance: NA
j_gene: TRBJ2-7
CDR3nt: TGTGCCAGCAGTGGTGGACAGGCAAGCGAGCAGTACTTC
CDR3aa: CASSGGQASEQYF

d_gene: TRBD1
v_gene: TRBV5-1
abundance: NA
j_gene: TRBJ2-7
CDR3nt: TGCGCCAGCAGCGCTGGACCGGGACAGGGTTCCTACGAGCAGTACTTC
CDR3aa: CASSAGPGQGSYEQYF

d_gene: NA
v_gene: TRBV2
abundance: NA
j_gene: TRBJ1-5
CDR3nt: TGTGCCAGCCGCTTGGATAGCAATCAGCCCCAGCATTTT
CDR3aa: CASRLDSNQPQHF

d_gene: TRBD2
v_gene: TRBV5-1
abundance: NA
j_gene: TRBJ2-1
CDR3nt: TGCGCCAGCAGCTTGGGGAGGACTAGCGGGGGTTACAATGAGCAGTTCTTC
CDR3aa: CASSLGRTSGGYNEQFF

d_gene: NA
v_gene: TRBV9
abundance: NA
j_gene: TRBJ1-6
CDR3nt: TGTGCCAGCAGCGTAGGGCACGATAATTCACCCCTCCACTTT
CDR3aa: CASSVGHDNSPLHF

d_gene: TRBD1
v_gene: TRBV5-1
abundance: NA
j_gene: TRBJ1-3
CDR3nt: TGCGCCAGCAGCTTGATGCCAGGGGGCTCTGGAAACACCATATATTTT
CDR3aa: CASSLMPGGSGNTIYF

d_gene: NA
v_gene: TRBV18
abundance: NA
j_gene: TRBJ1-1
CDR3nt: TGTGCCAGCTCAACGGGGAACACTGAAGCTTTCTTT
CDR3aa: CASSTGNTEAFF